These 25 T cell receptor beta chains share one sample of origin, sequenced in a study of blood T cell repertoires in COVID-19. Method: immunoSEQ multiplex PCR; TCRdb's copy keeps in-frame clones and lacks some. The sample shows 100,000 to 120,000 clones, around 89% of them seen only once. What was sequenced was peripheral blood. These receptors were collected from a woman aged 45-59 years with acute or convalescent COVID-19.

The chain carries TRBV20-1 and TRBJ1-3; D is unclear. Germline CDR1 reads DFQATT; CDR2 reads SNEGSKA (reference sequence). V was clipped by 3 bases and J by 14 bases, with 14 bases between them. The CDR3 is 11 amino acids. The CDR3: CSASRGESLYF. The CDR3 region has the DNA TGCAGTGCTAGCCGTGGGGAGAGCCTATATTTT.

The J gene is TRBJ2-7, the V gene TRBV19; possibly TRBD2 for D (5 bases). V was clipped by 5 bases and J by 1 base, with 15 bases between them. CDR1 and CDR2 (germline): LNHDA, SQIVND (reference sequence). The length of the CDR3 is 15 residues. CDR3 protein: CASSYDGGGSYEQYF. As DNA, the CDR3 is TGTGCCAGTAGTTATGATGGAGGTGGGTCCTACGAGCAGTACTTC.

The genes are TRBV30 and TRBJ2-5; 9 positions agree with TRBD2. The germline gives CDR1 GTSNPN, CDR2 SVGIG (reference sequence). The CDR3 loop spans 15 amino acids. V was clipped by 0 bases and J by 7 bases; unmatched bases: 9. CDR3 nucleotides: TGTGCCTGGAGTGTACTTAGCGGGGGAGTTGGGACCCAGTACTTC. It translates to CAWSVLSGGVGTQYF.

The CDR3 DNA reads as TGCGCCAGCGGCAAGGGACAGGGGGCTTCCGTAATTGATGAAAAACTGTTTTTT. Translation gives CASGKGQGASVIDEKLFF. V and J are TRBV5-1 and TRBJ1-4; 12 nucleotides match TRBD1. This CDR3 is 18 amino acids long. The V and J ends lost 7 bases and 6 bases, in that order; junction bases with no gene match: 16. Germline lookup yields CDR1 SGHRS and CDR2 YFSETQ. Supplemented by reference TRBV5-1 and TRBJ1-4, the full variable domain reads KAGVTQTPRYLIKTRGQQVTLSCSPISGHRSVSWYQQTPGQGLQFLFEYFSETQRNKGNFPGRFSGRQFSNSRSEMNVSTLELGDSALYLCASGKGQGASVIDEKLFFGSGTQLSVL.

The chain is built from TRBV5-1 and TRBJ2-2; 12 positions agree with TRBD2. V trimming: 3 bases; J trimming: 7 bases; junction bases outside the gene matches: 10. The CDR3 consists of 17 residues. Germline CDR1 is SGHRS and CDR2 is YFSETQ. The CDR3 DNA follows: TGCGCCAGCAGCTCCCGGGCTAGCGGGAGGGCCGTCGGGGAGCTGTTTTTT. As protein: CASSSRASGRAVGELFF.

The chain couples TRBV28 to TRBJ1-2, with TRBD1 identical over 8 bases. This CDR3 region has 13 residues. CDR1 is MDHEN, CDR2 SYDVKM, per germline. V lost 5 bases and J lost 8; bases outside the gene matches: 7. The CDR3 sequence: CASSGRNRGGYTF. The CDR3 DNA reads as TGTGCCAGCAGTGGTCGCAACAGGGGGGGCTACACCTTC.

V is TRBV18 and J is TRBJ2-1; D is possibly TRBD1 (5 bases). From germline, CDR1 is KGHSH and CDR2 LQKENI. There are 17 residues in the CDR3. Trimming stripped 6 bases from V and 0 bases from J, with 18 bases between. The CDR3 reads CASSLNSGMSSYNEQFF. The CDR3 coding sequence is TGTGCCAGCTCCCTAAACTCAGGGATGAGCTCCTACAATGAGCAGTTCTTC.

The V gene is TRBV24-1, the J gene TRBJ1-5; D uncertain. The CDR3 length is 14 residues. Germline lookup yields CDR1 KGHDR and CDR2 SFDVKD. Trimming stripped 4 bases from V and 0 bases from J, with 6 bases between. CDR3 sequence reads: CATSESYSNQPQHF. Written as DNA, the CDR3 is TGTGCCACCAGTGAATCTTATAGCAATCAGCCCCAGCATTTT.

CDR3 sequence: CAGGGGNTYEQYF. The DNA for the CDR3 is TGTGCCGGGGGAGGGGGTAACACCTACGAGCAGTACTTC. This chain uses TRBV7-9 with TRBJ2-7, with D possibly TRBD2 on 7 matching bases. The ends were cut back, 11 bases at V and 2 bases at J, with 16 bases in the middle. The germline V gene has CDR1 SEHNR and CDR2 FQNEAQ (reference sequence). CDR3 length: 13 amino acids.

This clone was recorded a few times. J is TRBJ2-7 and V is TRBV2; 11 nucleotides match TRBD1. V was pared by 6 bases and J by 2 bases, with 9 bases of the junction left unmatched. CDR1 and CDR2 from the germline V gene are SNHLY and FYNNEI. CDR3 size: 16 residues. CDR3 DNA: TGTGCCAGCAGGATTAAGGGACAGGGGGTACCCTACGAGCAGTACTTC. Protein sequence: CASRIKGQGVPYEQYF.

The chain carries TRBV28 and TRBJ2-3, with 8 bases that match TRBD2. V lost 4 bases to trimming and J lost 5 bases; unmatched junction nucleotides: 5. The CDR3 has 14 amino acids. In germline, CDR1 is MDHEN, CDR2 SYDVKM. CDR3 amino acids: CASSWESGGDTQYF. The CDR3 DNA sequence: TGTGCCAGCAGTTGGGAAAGCGGGGGAGATACGCAGTATTTT.

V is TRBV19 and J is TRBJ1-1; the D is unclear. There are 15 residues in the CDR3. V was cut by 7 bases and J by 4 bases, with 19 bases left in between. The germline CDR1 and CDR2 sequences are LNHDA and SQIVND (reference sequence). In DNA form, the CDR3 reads TGTGCCAGTACCCCCAGGTCGGGGTCTAGCACTGAAGCTTTCTTT. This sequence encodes CASTPRSGSSTEAFF.

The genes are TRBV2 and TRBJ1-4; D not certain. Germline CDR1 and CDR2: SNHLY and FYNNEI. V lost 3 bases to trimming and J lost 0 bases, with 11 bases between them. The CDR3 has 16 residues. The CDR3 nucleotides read TGTGCCAGCAGTGAGTACGGAGGTGCAACTAATGAAAAACTGTTTTTT. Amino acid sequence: CASSEYGGATNEKLFF.

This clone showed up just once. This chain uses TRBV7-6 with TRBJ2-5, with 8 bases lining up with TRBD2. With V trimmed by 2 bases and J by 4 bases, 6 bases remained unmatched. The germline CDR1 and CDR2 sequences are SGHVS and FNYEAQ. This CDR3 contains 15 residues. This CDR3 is CASSLRAGDGETQYF. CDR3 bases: TGTGCCAGCAGCTTAAGAGCGGGAGACGGAGAGACCCAGTACTTC.

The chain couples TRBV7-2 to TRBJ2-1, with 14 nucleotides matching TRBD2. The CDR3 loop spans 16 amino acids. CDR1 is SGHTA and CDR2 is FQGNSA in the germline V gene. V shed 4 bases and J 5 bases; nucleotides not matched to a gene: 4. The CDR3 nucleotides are TGTGCCAGCAGCTCCCGACTAGCGGGAGGGAACAATGAGCAGTTCTTC. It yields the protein CASSSRLAGGNNEQFF.

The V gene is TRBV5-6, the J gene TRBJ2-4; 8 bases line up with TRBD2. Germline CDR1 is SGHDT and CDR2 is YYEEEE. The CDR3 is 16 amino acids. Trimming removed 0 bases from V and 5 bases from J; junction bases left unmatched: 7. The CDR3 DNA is TGTGCCAGCAGCTTGGGGTTAGCGGGAATACAAAACATTCAGTACTTC. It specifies CASSLGLAGIQNIQYF.

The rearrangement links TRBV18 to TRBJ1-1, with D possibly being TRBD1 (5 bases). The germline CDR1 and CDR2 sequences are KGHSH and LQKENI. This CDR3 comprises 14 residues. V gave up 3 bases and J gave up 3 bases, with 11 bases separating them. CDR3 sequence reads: CASSPTASYTEAFF. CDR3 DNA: TGTGCCAGCTCACCGACAGCATCCTACACTGAAGCTTTCTTT.

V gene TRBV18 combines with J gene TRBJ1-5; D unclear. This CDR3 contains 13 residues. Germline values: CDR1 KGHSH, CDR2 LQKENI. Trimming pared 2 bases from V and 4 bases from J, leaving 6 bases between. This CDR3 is CASSPGKNQPQHF. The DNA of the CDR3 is TGTGCCAGCTCACCAGGCAAGAATCAGCCCCAGCATTTT. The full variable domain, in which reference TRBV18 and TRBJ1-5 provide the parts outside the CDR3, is NAGVMQNPRHLVRRRGQEARLRCSPMKGHSHVYWYRQLPEEGLKFMVYLQKENIIDESGMPKERFSAEFPKEGPSILRIQQVVRGDSAAYFCASSPGKNQPQHFGDGTRLSIL.

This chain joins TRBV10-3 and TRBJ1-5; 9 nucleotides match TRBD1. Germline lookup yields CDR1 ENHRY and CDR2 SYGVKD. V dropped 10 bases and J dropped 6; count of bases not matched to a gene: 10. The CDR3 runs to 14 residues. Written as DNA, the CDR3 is TGTGCCACCGGCAAACAGGGGGCAGGTCAGCCCCAGCATTTT. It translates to CATGKQGAGQPQHF.

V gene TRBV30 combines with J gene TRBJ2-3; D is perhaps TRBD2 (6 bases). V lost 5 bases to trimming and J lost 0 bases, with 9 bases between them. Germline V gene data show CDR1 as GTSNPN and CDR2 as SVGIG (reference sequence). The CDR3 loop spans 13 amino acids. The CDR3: CAWGTASTDTQYF. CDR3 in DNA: TGTGCCTGGGGGACTGCTAGCACAGATACGCAGTATTTT.

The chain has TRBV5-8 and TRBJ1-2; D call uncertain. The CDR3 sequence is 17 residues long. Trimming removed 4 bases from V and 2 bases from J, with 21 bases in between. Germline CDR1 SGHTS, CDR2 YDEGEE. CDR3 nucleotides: TGTGCCAGCAGCCCCTTCCGGGGATTACCTTTAAACTATGGCTACACCTTC. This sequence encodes CASSPFRGLPLNYGYTF. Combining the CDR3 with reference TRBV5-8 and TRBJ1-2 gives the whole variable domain EAGVTQSPTHLIKTRGQQATLRCSPISGHTSVYWYQQALGLGLQFLLWYDEGEERNRGNFPPRFSGRQFPNYSSELNVNALELEDSALYLCASSPFRGLPLNYGYTFGSGTRLTVV.

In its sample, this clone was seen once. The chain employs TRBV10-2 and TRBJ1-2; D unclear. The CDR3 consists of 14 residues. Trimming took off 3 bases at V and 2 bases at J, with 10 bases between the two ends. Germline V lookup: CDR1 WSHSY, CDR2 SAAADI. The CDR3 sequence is CASSDTPQNYGYTF. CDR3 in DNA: TGCGCCAGCAGTGACACCCCCCAGAACTATGGCTACACCTTC.

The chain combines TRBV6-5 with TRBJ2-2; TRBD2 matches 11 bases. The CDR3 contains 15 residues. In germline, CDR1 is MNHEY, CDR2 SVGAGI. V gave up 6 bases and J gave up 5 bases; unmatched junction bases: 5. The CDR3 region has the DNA TGTGCCAGCAGCCGGGGACTAGCGGAGACCGGGGAGCTGTTTTTT. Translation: CASSRGLAETGELFF.

The CDR3, as DNA: TGTGCCAGCACTCAACTAGCTGTCTTAAGCGAGCAGTTCTTC. It is translated as CASTQLAVLSEQFF. The rearrangement links TRBV6-5 to TRBJ2-1, with D possibly TRBD2 on 6 matching bases. The CDR3 sequence is 14 residues long. Per the germline V gene, CDR1 is MNHEY and CDR2 is SVGAGI. The V and J ends lost 7 bases and 10 bases respectively, with 20 bases between them.

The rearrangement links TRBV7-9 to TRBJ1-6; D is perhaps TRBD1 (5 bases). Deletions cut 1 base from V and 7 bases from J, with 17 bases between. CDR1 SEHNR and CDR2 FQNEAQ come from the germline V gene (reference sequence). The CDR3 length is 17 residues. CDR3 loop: CASSLDWGRMTNSPLHF. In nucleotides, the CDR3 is TGTGCCAGCAGCTTAGACTGGGGCAGGATGACCAATTCACCCCTCCACTTT.